Below are 13 T cell receptor beta chains sequenced from a single sample in a study of cytomegalovirus exposure and HLA in healthy donors. PCR primers comprised 60 Vbeta and 13 Jbeta primers. Profiled with immunoSEQ multiplex PCR; TCRdb holds only in-frame clones, not every one. Here the sample spans approximately 84,000 clones, around 75% being singletons. Material: PBMCs. The origin of the receptors is a man aged 35 to 55 in good health and CMV-seronegative.

The V call is TRBV7-8, the J call TRBJ1-5; possible D gene TRBD1, 5 bases. Germline CDR1 and CDR2: SGHVS and FQNEAQ. There are 14 residues in the CDR3. The V end was cut by 0 bases, the J end by 2 bases, with 5 bases between. CDR3 DNA: TGTGCCAGCAGCTTAGCCAGGGGCAATCAGCCCCAGCATTTT. It codes for CASSLARGNQPQHF.

This clone has a single count. The J gene is TRBJ1-4, the V gene TRBV6-1; tentative D call: TRBD1 (6 bases). Deletions cut 2 bases from V and 5 bases from J, with 12 bases between. Germline V gene lookup returns CDR1 MNHNS and CDR2 SASEGT. The CDR3 has 15 amino acids. CDR3 DNA: TGTGCCAGCAGTGAATACCGGGGGGCCAATGAAAAACTGTTTTTT. It specifies CASSEYRGANEKLFF.

This chain links TRBV10-3 with TRBJ2-1; 8 bases are shared with TRBD2. V lost 3 bases, J lost 5 bases, and 3 bases stayed unmatched. In germline, CDR1 is ENHRY, CDR2 SYGVKD. This CDR3 is 14 amino acids long. The CDR3 protein is CAISETSGHNEQFF. CDR3 nucleotide sequence: TGTGCCATCAGTGAAACTAGCGGTCACAATGAGCAGTTCTTC.

V and J are TRBV2 and TRBJ1-5, with D perhaps matching TRBD1 (6 bases). This CDR3 spans 17 amino acids. V was shortened by 6 bases and J by 1 base, with 19 bases between the two germline ends. Germline lookup yields CDR1 SNHLY and CDR2 FYNNEI. The CDR3 loop is CASRTSRGWRSNQPQHF. In DNA, the CDR3 is TGTGCCAGCAGGACTTCGAGGGGGTGGAGAAGCAATCAGCCCCAGCATTTT.

This sequence joins TRBV11-3 and TRBJ2-5; 8 positions agree with TRBD2. After removal of 5 bases from V and 8 bases from J, the junction contained 7 bases not matched to a gene. The CDR3 contains 13 residues. Germline V gene lookup returns CDR1 SGHNT and CDR2 YENEEA. The chain's CDR3 is CASSLGTRDTQYF. The CDR3 region has the DNA TGTGCCAGCAGCCTAGGGACTAGGGATACCCAGTACTTC.

This clone showed up just once. V is TRBV11-2 and J is TRBJ1-3; D unresolved. Trimming took 2 bases from V and 2 from J, leaving 4 bases between them. From germline, CDR1 is SGHAT and CDR2 FQNNGV. CDR3 length: 13 amino acids. As DNA, the CDR3 is TGTGCCAGCAGCTTATCGGCTGGAAACACCATATATTTT. The encoded protein is CASSLSAGNTIYF.

The CDR3 here is CASSWAGGSTEAFF. The CDR3 nucleotides read TGTGCCAGCAGTTGGGCGGGTGGTTCCACTGAAGCTTTCTTT. This chain connects TRBV28 to TRBJ1-1; D gene unclear. Germline CDR1 MDHEN, CDR2 SYDVKM. Trimming removed 4 bases at V and 4 bases at J, with 13 bases between. The CDR3 contains 14 residues. Full variable domain (rest looked up from reference TRBV28 and TRBJ1-1): DVKVTQSSRYLVKRTGEKVFLECVQDMDHENMFWYRQDPGLGLRLIYFSYDVKMKEKGDIPEGYSVSREKKERFSLILESASTNQTSMYLCASSWAGGSTEAFFGQGTRLTVV.

V gene TRBV7-9 combines with J gene TRBJ2-3, with D possibly matching TRBD1 (6 bases). From germline, CDR1 is SEHNR and CDR2 FQNEAQ (reference sequence). V dropped 4 bases and J dropped 0 bases, with 11 bases sitting between them. This CDR3 region has 15 residues. CDR3 in DNA: TGTGCCAGCAGCTCAGGACAGCTAAGCACAGATACGCAGTATTTT. It is translated as CASSSGQLSTDTQYF.

This clone appeared once. The chain recombines TRBV9 with TRBJ2-2; 10 bases are a match to TRBD1. Germline CDR1 and CDR2: SGDLS and YYNGEE. The CDR3 has 16 residues. V lost 3 bases, J lost 3 bases, and 5 bases stayed unmatched. The CDR3 DNA reads as TGTGCCAGCAGCGCCGGGACAGGGGCTTACACCGGGGAGCTGTTTTTT. Protein sequence: CASSAGTGAYTGELFF.

V usage is TRBV7-3 and J usage is TRBJ2-1; TRBD2 matches at 12 bases. Germline values: CDR1 SGHTA, CDR2 FQGTGA. The CDR3 has 15 residues. The V and J ends lost 6 bases and 6 bases, in that order; junction bases with no gene match: 6. The CDR3 bases are TGTGCCAGCAGACCACCGGGACTAGCGGGCAATGAGCAGTTCTTC. This sequence encodes CASRPPGLAGNEQFF.

V usage is TRBV4-1 and J usage is TRBJ1-4, with a weak D call TRBD1 (6 bases). Trimming shortened V by 4 bases and J by 6 bases, and 15 bases separated the two germline ends. Germline assignment: CDR1 MGHRA and CDR2 YSYEKL. CDR3 length: 15 residues. CDR3 loop: CASSPGGAPDEKLFF. The CDR3 bases are TGCGCCAGCAGCCCTGGGGGGGCCCCTGATGAAAAACTGTTTTTT.

The V and J genes are TRBV18 and TRBJ1-1; D remains unclear. V was shortened by 2 bases and J by 2 bases, with 3 bases between the two germline ends. The V gene's germline CDR1 is KGHSH and CDR2 LQKENI. The CDR3 sequence is 12 residues long. CDR3: CASSPSNTEAFF. DNA for the CDR3: TGTGCCAGCTCACCAAGCAACACTGAAGCTTTCTTT.

The sample holds one count of this clone. The J gene is TRBJ1-5, the V gene TRBV19; TRBD1 agrees at 8 bases. The CDR3 extends over 13 amino acids. Germline V CDR1 and CDR2: LNHDA, SQIVND (reference sequence). V was clipped by 10 bases and J by 2 bases; unmatched bases: 4. The CDR3 nucleotides are TGTGCCACCAGGGGGCCCCGCAATCAGCCCCAGCATTTT. It codes for CATRGPRNQPQHF.